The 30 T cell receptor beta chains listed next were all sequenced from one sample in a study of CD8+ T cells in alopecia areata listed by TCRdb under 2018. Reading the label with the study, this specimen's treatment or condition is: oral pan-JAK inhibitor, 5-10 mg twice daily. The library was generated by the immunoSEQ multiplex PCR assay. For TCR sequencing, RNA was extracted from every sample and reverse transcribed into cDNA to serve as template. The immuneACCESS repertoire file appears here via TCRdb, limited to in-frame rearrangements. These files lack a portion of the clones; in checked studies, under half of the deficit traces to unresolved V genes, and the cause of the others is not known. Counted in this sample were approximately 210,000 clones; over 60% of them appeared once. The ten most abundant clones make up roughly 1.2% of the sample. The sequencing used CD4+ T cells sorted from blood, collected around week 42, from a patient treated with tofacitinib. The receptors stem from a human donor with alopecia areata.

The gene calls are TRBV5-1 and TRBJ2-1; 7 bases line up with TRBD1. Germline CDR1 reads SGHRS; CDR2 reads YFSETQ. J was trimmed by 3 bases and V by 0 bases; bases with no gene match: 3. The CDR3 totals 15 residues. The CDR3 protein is CASSLVGTDYNEQFF. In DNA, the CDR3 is TGCGCCAGCAGCTTGGTGGGGACAGACTACAATGAGCAGTTCTTC. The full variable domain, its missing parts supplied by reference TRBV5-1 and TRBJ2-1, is KAGVTQTPRYLIKTRGQQVTLSCSPISGHRSVSWYQQTPGQGLQFLFEYFSETQRNKGNFPGRFSGRQFSNSRSEMNVSTLELGDSALYLCASSLVGTDYNEQFFGPGTRLTVL.

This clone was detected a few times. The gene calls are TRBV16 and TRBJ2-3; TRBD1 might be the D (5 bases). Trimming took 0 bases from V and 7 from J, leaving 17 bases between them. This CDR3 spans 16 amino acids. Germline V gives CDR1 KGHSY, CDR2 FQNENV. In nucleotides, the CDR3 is TGTGCCAGCAGCCAATCCCGCGCAGGGCCCCTCCATACGCAGTATTTT. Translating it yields CASSQSRAGPLHTQYF. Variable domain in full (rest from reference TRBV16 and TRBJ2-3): GEEVAQTPKHLVRGEGQKAKLYCAPIKGHSYVFWYQQVLKNEFKFLISFQNENVFDETGMPKERFSAKCLPNSPCSLEIQATKLEDSAVYFCASSQSRAGPLHTQYFGPGTRLTVL.

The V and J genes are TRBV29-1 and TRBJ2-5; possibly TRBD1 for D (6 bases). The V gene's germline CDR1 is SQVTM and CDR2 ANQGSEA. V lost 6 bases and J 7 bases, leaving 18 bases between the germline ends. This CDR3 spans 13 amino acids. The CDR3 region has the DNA TGCAGCGTGCCCCTCGACAGGCTGGCGACCCAGTACTTC. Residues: CSVPLDRLATQYF. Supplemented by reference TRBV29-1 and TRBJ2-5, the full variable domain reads SAVISQKPSRDICQRGTSLTIQCQVDSQVTMMFWYRQQPGQSLTLIATANQGSEATYESGFVIDKFPISRPNLTFSTLTVSNMSPEDSSIYLCSVPLDRLATQYFGPGTRLLVL.

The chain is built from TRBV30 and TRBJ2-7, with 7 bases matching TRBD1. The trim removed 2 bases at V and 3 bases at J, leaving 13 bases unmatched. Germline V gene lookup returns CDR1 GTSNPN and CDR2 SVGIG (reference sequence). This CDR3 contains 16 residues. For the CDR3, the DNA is TGTGCCTGGAGTATTAAAGGGGGCTCCACGAGCTACGAGCAGTACTTC. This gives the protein CAWSIKGGSTSYEQYF.

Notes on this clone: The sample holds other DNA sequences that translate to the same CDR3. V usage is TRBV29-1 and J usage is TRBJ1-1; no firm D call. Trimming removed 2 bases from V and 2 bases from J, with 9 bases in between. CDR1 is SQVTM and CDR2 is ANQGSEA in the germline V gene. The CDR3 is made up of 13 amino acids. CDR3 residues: CSVEKQLNTEAFF. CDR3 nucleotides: TGCAGCGTTGAAAAACAGCTAAACACTGAAGCTTTCTTT.

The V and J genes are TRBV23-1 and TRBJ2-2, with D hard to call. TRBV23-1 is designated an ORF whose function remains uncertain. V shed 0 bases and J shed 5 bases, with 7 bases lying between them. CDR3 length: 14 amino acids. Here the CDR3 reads CASSQSVVTGELFF. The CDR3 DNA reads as TGCGCCAGCAGTCAATCGGTGGTTACCGGGGAGCTGTTTTTT.

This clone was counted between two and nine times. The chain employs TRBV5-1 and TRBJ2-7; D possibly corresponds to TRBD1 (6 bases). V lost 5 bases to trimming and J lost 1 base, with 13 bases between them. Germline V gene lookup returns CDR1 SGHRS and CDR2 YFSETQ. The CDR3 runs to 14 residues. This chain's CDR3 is CASSTQGPSYEQYF. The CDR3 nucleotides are TGCGCCAGCAGTACACAGGGCCCATCCTACGAGCAGTACTTC.

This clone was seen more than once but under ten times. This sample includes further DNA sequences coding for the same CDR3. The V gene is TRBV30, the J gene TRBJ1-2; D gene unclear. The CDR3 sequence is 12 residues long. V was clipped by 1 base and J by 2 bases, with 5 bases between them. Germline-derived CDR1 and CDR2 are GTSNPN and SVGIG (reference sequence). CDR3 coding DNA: TGTGCCTGGAGTGCTGAAAACTATGGCTACACCTTC. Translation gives CAWSAENYGYTF.

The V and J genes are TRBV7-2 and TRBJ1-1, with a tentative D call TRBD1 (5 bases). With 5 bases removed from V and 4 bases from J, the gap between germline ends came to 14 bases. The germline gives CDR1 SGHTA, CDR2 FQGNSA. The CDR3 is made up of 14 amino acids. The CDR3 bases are TGTGCCAGCAGCCCGGGGAGGGGTAGCACTGAAGCTTTCTTT. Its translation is CASSPGRGSTEAFF.

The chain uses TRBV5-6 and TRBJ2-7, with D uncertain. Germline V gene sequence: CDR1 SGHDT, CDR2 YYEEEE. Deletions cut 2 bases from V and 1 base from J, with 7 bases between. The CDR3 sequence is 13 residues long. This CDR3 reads CASSFTLSYEQYF. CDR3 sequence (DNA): TGTGCCAGCAGCTTTACCCTGTCCTACGAGCAGTACTTC.

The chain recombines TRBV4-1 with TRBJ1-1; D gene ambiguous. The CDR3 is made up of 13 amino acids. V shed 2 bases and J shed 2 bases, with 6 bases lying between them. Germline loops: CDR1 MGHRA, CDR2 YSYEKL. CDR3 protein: CASSQLGNTEAFF. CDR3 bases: TGCGCCAGCAGCCAACTCGGAAACACTGAAGCTTTCTTT.

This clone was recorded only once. Here the CDR3 DNA reads TGTGCCATCAGTGATTCCAGAAATAATTCACCCCTCCACTTT. It codes for CAISDSRNNSPLHF. The chain couples TRBV10-3 to TRBJ1-6, with D hard to call. There are 14 residues in the CDR3. V lost 3 bases and J 5 bases, leaving 8 bases between the germline ends. Germline V gene data show CDR1 as ENHRY and CDR2 as SYGVKD.

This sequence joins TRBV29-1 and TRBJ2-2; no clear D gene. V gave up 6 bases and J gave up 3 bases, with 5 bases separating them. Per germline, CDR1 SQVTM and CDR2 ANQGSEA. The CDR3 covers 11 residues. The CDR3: CSVDHTGELFF. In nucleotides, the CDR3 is TGCAGCGTAGACCACACCGGGGAGCTGTTTTTT.

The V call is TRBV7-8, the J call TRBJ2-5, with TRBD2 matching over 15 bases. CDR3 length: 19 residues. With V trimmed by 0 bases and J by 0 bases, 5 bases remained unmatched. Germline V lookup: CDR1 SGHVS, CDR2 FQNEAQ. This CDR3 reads CASSLAWTSGGEHQETQYF. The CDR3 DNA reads TGTGCCAGCAGCTTAGCCTGGACTAGCGGGGGGGAACACCAAGAGACCCAGTACTTC.

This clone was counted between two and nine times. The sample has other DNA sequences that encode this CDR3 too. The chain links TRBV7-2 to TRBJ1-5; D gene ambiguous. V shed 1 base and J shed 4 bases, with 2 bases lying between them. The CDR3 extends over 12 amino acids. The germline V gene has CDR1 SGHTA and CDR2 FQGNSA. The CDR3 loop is CASSLDNQPQHF. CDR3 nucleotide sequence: TGTGCCAGCAGCTTAGATAATCAGCCCCAGCATTTT.

The CDR3 spells CAWTPTMTGTWWFNEQYF. The CDR3 bases are TGTGCCTGGACCCCCACGATGACCGGGACCTGGTGGTTCAACGAGCAGTACTTC. This chain uses TRBV30 with TRBJ2-5; D tentatively reads TRBD1 or TRBD2 (5 bases each). The end of the DNA fits TRBJ2-7 better, so the J call may be wrong. Germline V gives CDR1 GTSNPN, CDR2 SVGIG (reference sequence). The CDR3 contains 18 residues.

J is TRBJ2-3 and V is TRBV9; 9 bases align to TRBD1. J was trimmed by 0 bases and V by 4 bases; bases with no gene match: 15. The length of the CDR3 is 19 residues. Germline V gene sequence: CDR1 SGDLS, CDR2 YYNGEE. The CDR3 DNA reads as TGTGCCAGCAGCATAGCCGGGACAGGGTCTTACCTCAGCACAGATACGCAGTATTTT. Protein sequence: CASSIAGTGSYLSTDTQYF.

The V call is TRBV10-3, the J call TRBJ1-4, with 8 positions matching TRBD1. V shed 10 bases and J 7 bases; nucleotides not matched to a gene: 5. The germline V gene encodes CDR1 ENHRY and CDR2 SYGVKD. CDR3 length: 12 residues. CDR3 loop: CATTGGGEKLFF. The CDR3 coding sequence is TGTGCCACAACAGGGGGAGGTGAAAAACTGTTTTTT.

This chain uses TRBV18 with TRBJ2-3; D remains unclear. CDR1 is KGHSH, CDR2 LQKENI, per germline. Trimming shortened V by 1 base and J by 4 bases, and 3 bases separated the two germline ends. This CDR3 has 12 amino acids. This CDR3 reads CASSPLPDTQYF. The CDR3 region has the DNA TGTGCCAGCTCACCACTCCCAGATACGCAGTATTTT.

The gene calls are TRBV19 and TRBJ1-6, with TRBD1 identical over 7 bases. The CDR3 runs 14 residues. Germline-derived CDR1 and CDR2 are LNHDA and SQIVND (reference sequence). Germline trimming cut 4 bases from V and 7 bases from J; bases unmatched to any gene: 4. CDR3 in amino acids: CASSNSRGNSPLHF. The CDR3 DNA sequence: TGTGCCAGTAGTAACAGCAGGGGGAATTCACCCCTCCACTTT.

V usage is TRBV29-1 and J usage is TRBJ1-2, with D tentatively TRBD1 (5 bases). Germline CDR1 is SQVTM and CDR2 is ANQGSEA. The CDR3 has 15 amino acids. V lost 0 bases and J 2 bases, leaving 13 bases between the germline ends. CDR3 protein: CSVEDNPRANYGYTF. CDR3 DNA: TGCAGCGTTGAAGACAACCCCAGGGCCAACTATGGCTACACCTTC.

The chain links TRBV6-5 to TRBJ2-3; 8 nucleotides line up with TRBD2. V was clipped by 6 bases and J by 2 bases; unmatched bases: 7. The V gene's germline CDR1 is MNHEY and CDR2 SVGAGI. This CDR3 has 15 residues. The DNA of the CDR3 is TGTGCCAGCAGAGAGGCGGGGGGATACACAGATACGCAGTATTTT. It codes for CASREAGGYTDTQYF.

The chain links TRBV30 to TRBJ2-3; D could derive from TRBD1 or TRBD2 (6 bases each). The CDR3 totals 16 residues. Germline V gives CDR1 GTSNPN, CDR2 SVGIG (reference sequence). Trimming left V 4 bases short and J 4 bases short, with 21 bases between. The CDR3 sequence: CAWIGGTGSNADTQYF. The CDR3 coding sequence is TGTGCCTGGATAGGGGGGACTGGGAGTAACGCAGATACGCAGTATTTT.

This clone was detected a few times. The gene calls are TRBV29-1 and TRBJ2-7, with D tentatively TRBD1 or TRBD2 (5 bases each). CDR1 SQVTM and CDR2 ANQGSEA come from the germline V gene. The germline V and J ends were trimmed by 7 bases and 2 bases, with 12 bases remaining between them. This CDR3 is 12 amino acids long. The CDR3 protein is CSAGTGTYEQYF. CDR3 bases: TGCAGCGCCGGGACCGGGACCTACGAGCAGTACTTC.

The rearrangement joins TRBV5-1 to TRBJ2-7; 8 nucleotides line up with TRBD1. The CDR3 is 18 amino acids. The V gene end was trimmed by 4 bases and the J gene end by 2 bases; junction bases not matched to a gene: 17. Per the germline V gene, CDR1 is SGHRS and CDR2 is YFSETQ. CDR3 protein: CASSPLLPRGTGTYEQYF. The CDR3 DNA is TGCGCCAGCAGCCCTTTACTGCCACGAGGGACAGGCACCTACGAGCAGTACTTC.

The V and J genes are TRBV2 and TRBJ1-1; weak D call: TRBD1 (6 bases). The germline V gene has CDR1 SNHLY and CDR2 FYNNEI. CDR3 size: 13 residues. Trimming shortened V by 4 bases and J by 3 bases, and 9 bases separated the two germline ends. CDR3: CASSGQGYTEAFF. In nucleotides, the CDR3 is TGTGCCAGCAGTGGTCAGGGGTACACTGAAGCTTTCTTT.

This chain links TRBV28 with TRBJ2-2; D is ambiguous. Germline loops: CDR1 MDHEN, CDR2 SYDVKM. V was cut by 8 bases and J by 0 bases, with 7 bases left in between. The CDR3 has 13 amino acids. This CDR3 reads CASGSTNTGELFF. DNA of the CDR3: TGTGCCAGCGGATCAACGAACACCGGGGAGCTGTTTTTT.

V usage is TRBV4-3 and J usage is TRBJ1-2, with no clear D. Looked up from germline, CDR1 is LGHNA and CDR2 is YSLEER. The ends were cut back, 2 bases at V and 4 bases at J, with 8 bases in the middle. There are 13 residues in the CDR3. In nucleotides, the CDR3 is TGCGCCAGCAGCCAATCCGGGATCTATGGCTACACCTTC. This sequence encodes CASSQSGIYGYTF.

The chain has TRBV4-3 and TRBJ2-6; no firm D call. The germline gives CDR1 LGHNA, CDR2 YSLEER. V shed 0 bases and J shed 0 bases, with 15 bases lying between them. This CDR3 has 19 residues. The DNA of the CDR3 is TGCGCCAGCAGCCAAGATCTTGTCATAGGTCGCTCTGGGGCCAACGTCCTGACTTTC. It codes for CASSQDLVIGRSGANVLTF.

DNA of the CDR3: TGCGCCAGCAGCTCCCCGACAGAGAAAATCTACAATGAGCAGTTCTTC. This encodes CASSSPTEKIYNEQFF. The V call is TRBV5-1, the J call TRBJ2-1; D may be TRBD1 (5 bases). Germline V gives CDR1 SGHRS, CDR2 YFSETQ. Trimming shortened V by 3 bases and J by 3 bases, and 16 bases separated the two germline ends. The CDR3 is 16 amino acids. Together with reference TRBV5-1 and TRBJ2-1, the CDR3 gives the full variable domain: KAGVTQTPRYLIKTRGQQVTLSCSPISGHRSVSWYQQTPGQGLQFLFEYFSETQRNKGNFPGRFSGRQFSNSRSEMNVSTLELGDSALYLCASSSPTEKIYNEQFFGPGTRLTVL.